This is a list of T cell receptor beta chains from one sample in a study of T cell responses to AZD1222 COVID-19 vaccine. Using immunoSEQ multiplex PCR, the repertoire was profiled, and TCRdb retains in-frame clones only, with some absent. The table lists around 150,000 clones, 90% to 95% of them singletons. Sequences were derived from peripheral blood, sampled on day 0 of AZD1222 vaccination. All receptors come from an adult in good health. Both conserved end residues are part of each CDR3. The order of the fields is J gene, D gene, V gene, clone size, CDR3 DNA, CDR3 protein. The D gene is left open where the match is weak. Size is omitted from some rows. Given values are once, few, many or a class for expanded clones.

J gene: TRBJ2-7
D gene: TRBD2
V gene: TRBV12-5
clone size: -
CDR3 DNA: TGTGCTAGTGGTTTGGCCACTAGCGCCAGAGCCTACGAGCAGTACTTC
CDR3 protein: CASGLATSARAYEQYF

J gene: TRBJ1-3
D gene: -
V gene: TRBV6-5
clone size: -
CDR3 DNA: TGTGCCAGCAGTCCTTCTGGAAACACCATATATTTT
CDR3 protein: CASSPSGNTIYF

J gene: TRBJ1-2
D gene: TRBD1
V gene: TRBV27
clone size: -
CDR3 DNA: TGTGCCACTCGACTGGGACAGAACTATGGCTACACCTTC
CDR3 protein: CATRLGQNYGYTF

J gene: TRBJ2-1
D gene: -
V gene: TRBV5-4
clone size: -
CDR3 DNA: TGTGCCAGCAGCCCGATATATGATGGTACGAGTGAGCAGTTCTTC
CDR3 protein: CASSPIYDGTSEQFF

J gene: TRBJ2-1
D gene: TRBD1
V gene: TRBV5-1
clone size: -
CDR3 DNA: TGCGCCAGCAGCTTCGGACAGGGTTCCCATGAGCAGTTCTTC
CDR3 protein: CASSFGQGSHEQFF

J gene: TRBJ1-2
D gene: -
V gene: TRBV30
clone size: -
CDR3 DNA: TGTGCCTGGAGTGTATTCGGGAGCAAACTGCTCTATGGCTACACCTTC
CDR3 protein: CAWSVFGSKLLYGYTF

J gene: TRBJ1-2
D gene: -
V gene: TRBV19
clone size: -
CDR3 DNA: TGTGCCAGTAGTTTCCAGGGCTCGGGGTATGGCTACACCTTC
CDR3 protein: CASSFQGSGYGYTF

J gene: TRBJ1-5
D gene: -
V gene: TRBV28
clone size: -
CDR3 DNA: TGTGCCAGCAGATCACCCGATCAGCCCCAGCATTTT
CDR3 protein: CASRSPDQPQHF

J gene: TRBJ2-7
D gene: -
V gene: TRBV6-6
clone size: once
CDR3 DNA: TGTGCCAGCAGTTCGGCCGGGACTGGGCCCTACGAGCAGTACTTC
CDR3 protein: CASSSAGTGPYEQYF

J gene: TRBJ2-2
D gene: -
V gene: TRBV15
clone size: -
CDR3 DNA: TGTGCCACCAGCAGAATAGCGGAGAAGCTGTTTTTT
CDR3 protein: CATSRIAEKLFF

J gene: TRBJ2-7
D gene: -
V gene: TRBV5-1
clone size: -
CDR3 DNA: TGCGCCAGCACCCCTCGGTCGGGCAGCTCCTACGAGCAGTACTTC
CDR3 protein: CASTPRSGSSYEQYF

J gene: TRBJ1-5
D gene: -
V gene: TRBV7-6
clone size: -
CDR3 DNA: TGTGCCAGCAGCCCGGGATCCGGGGAGAGCAATCAGCCCCAGCATTTT
CDR3 protein: CASSPGSGESNQPQHF

J gene: TRBJ2-2
D gene: -
V gene: TRBV9
clone size: -
CDR3 DNA: TGTGCCAGCAGCGTTCCCGGACCCGAGTCCCCTACTGGGAACACCGGGGAGCTGTTTTTT
CDR3 protein: CASSVPGPESPTGNTGELFF

J gene: TRBJ1-2
D gene: TRBD1
V gene: TRBV28
clone size: -
CDR3 DNA: TGTGCCAGCAGTTCCTGGACAGGAGGGACGGGTGGCTACACCTTC
CDR3 protein: CASSSWTGGTGGYTF

J gene: TRBJ2-7
D gene: TRBD2
V gene: TRBV10-3
clone size: -
CDR3 DNA: TGTGCCATCAGTGAGTCAGGAGGAGGGAGGGGATCAAGTAGTCGGGCCTACGAGCAGTACTTC
CDR3 protein: CAISESGGGRGSSSRAYEQYF

J gene: TRBJ1-2
D gene: -
V gene: TRBV20-1
clone size: -
CDR3 DNA: TGCAGTGCTAGTGCTGGGACCAGGTATGGCTACACCTTC
CDR3 protein: CSASAGTRYGYTF

J gene: TRBJ1-2
D gene: -
V gene: TRBV11-3
clone size: -
CDR3 DNA: TGTGCCAGCAGCTTCGGGAACGGCTATGGCTACACCTTC
CDR3 protein: CASSFGNGYGYTF

J gene: TRBJ2-7
D gene: TRBD2
V gene: TRBV11-2
clone size: -
CDR3 DNA: TGTGCCAGCAGCTTAGGTCGTAGCGGGAGGCTCGACTACGAGCAGTACTTC
CDR3 protein: CASSLGRSGRLDYEQYF

J gene: TRBJ2-1
D gene: -
V gene: TRBV6-2/TRBV6-3
clone size: -
CDR3 DNA: TGTGCCAGCAGTTACTTCACTAGCAGTGAGCAGTTCTTC
CDR3 protein: CASSYFTSSEQFF

J gene: TRBJ1-1
D gene: TRBD1
V gene: TRBV11-1
clone size: -
CDR3 DNA: TGTGCCAGCAGCCCGGGGGCCAGGGGGCATTCCGAAGCTTTCTTT
CDR3 protein: CASSPGARGHSEAFF

J gene: TRBJ2-7
D gene: -
V gene: TRBV27
clone size: -
CDR3 DNA: TGTGCCAGCAGTCTTGGGCCAGGCCCCTACGAGCAGTACTTC
CDR3 protein: CASSLGPGPYEQYF

J gene: TRBJ2-1
D gene: -
V gene: TRBV3-1/TRBV3-2
clone size: -
CDR3 DNA: TGTGCCAGCAGCGCTCGCGGGATACGCGATGAGCAGTTCTTC
CDR3 protein: CASSARGIRDEQFF